In this sample, the clone carrying this TCR beta chain turned up many times. Its antigen remains unknown. Recently diagnosed hyperthyroidism of less than 2 months' duration affected patients aged 18 to 65. Initially, at the first diagnosis of hyperthyroidism and before any ophthalmopathy symptoms, blood was sampled. Amplification targeted TCR beta CDR3 regions from RNA transcripts. HTBI primers drove first-round RT-PCR of the TCR CDR3. TCRdb re-analysed the multiplex PCR reads in MiXCR, keeping a single row per CDR3 protein. The sample shows under 400,000 distinct CDR3 sequences, approximately 14% of them seen only once. These data belong to a study of T cells in Graves' hyperthyroidism and ophthalmopathy. General study findings and limits: The authors' 13 V-J model separated ophthalmopathy from stable hyperthyroidism. Most thyroid clonotypes expanded above 0.001 appeared in blood too.

The origin of this receptor is a woman between 18 and 29 years old with Graves' hyperthyroidism that later progressed to Graves' ophthalmopathy. The sample was blood.

CDR3 region: CASIGASSTDTQYF. In DNA, the CDR3 is TGTGCCAGCATCGGGGCTTCAAGCACAGATACGCAGTATTTT. The rearrangement joins TRBV28 to TRBJ2-3; D may be TRBD1 or TRBD2 (5 bases each). This CDR3 has 14 amino acids. Germline V gene data show CDR1 as MDHEN and CDR2 as SYDVKM. V shed 7 bases and J shed 0 bases, with 11 bases lying between them.